Each of the 25 T cell receptor beta chains below was sequenced from the same sample in a study of cytomegalovirus exposure and HLA in healthy donors. Primers for the PCR totalled 60 Vbeta and 13 Jbeta. Produced via immunoSEQ multiplex PCR; TCRdb's table is partial and in-frame only. This table holds about 72,000 clones, roughly 78% found once. The sequenced sample was PBMCs. These receptors were taken from a man aged 18 to 29 in good health and CMV-seronegative.

This chain uses TRBV19 with TRBJ2-7; 10 nucleotides match TRBD1. V lost 4 bases to trimming and J lost 5 bases; unmatched junction nucleotides: 8. In germline, CDR1 is LNHDA, CDR2 SQIVND (reference sequence). The CDR3 sequence is 15 residues long. The CDR3 loop reads CASSTRDRGMDEQYF. The CDR3 bases are TGTGCCAGTAGTACTCGGGACAGGGGAATGGACGAGCAGTACTTC. The full variable domain, its missing parts supplied by reference TRBV19 and TRBJ2-7, is DGGITQSPKYLFRKEGQNVTLSCEQNLNHDAMYWYRQDPGQGLRLIYYSQIVNDFQKGDIAEGYSVSREKKESFPLTVTSAQKNPTAFYLCASSTRDRGMDEQYFGPGTRLTVT.

DNA for the CDR3: TGTGCCAGCAGCTTAGAAGGTGCAGGGGGCGGGTACGAGCAGTACTTC. Translation gives CASSLEGAGGGYEQYF. This rearrangement joins TRBV7-9 to TRBJ2-7, with 8 bases aligning to TRBD1. This CDR3 is built from 16 residues. Trimming took 1 base from V and 4 from J; bases not matched to a gene: 9. Germline assignment: CDR1 SEHNR and CDR2 FQNEAQ (reference sequence).

The chain carries TRBV14 and TRBJ1-1; tentatively, D is TRBD1 (5 bases). The CDR3 contains 15 residues. Looked up from germline, CDR1 is SGHDN and CDR2 is FVKESK. V was cut by 4 bases and J by 1 base, with 13 bases left in between. CDR3 amino acids: CASSPSRGQNTEAFF. CDR3 DNA: TGTGCCAGCAGCCCCAGTAGGGGCCAGAACACTGAAGCTTTCTTT.

This rearrangement joins TRBV4-2 to TRBJ1-1; tentative D call: TRBD1 (5 bases). The CDR3 consists of 14 residues. Trimming cost V 6 bases and J 1 base, with 12 bases left between them. Looked up from germline, CDR1 is LGHNA and CDR2 is YNFKEQ. CDR3 DNA sequence: TGTGCCAGCAGGACAGAATTAAAGAACACTGAAGCTTTCTTT. Translated: CASRTELKNTEAFF.

The chain is built from TRBV10-2 and TRBJ2-5; TRBD1 matches at 10 bases. V lost 5 bases, J lost 4 bases, and 1 base stayed unmatched. CDR3 length: 13 amino acids. Germline V CDR1 and CDR2: WSHSY, SAAADI. CDR3 coding DNA: TGCGCCAGCAGTTGGACAGGGGGAGAGACCCAGTACTTC. The encoded protein is CASSWTGGETQYF.

The CDR3 protein is CASSLLVGVRQGGYEQYF. The CDR3 DNA reads as TGTGCCAGCAGCTTACTCGTAGGGGTGAGACAGGGAGGCTACGAGCAGTACTTC. The rearrangement joins TRBV7-2 to TRBJ2-7; tentative D call: TRBD1 (7 bases). V lost 2 bases and J 3 bases, leaving 23 bases between the germline ends. Germline V lookup: CDR1 SGHTA, CDR2 FQGNSA. This CDR3 has 18 amino acids.

The rearrangement joins TRBV5-4 to TRBJ1-2, with 11 bases fitting TRBD1. Germline CDR1 reads SGHNT; CDR2 reads YYREEE (reference sequence). V was clipped by 4 bases and J by 8 bases; unmatched bases: 4. The CDR3 totals 13 residues. The CDR3 region has the DNA TGTGCCAGCAGCCTAGGGACAGGGGGAGGCTACACCTTC. This codes for CASSLGTGGGYTF.

V usage is TRBV5-4 and J usage is TRBJ1-4, with unresolved D. The CDR3 consists of 15 residues. Germline lookup yields CDR1 SGHNT and CDR2 YYREEE (reference sequence). The V end lost 3 bases, the J end lost 2 bases, and 11 bases lay between the germline ends. The CDR3 nucleotides read TGTGCCAGCAGCTCGGGAGGAGGGACTAATGAAAAACTGTTTTTT. Translating gives CASSSGGGTNEKLFF.

This chain links TRBV18 with TRBJ2-7; 10 nucleotides line up with TRBD1. Germline trimming cut 4 bases from V and 5 bases from J; bases unmatched to any gene: 8. CDR3 length: 15 residues. Germline V CDR1 and CDR2: KGHSH, LQKENI. The CDR3 spells CASSLRDRGANEQYF. Written as DNA, the CDR3 is TGTGCCAGCTCACTCCGGGACAGGGGAGCCAACGAGCAGTACTTC.

The rearrangement joins TRBV7-2 to TRBJ1-3; TRBD1 agrees at 7 bases. In germline, CDR1 is SGHTA, CDR2 FQGNSA. There are 13 residues in the CDR3. The V segment lost 5 bases and the J segment 6 bases; nucleotides outside the gene matches: 4. CDR3 amino acids: CASSAGQINTIYF. The CDR3 nucleotides are TGTGCCAGCAGCGCGGGACAGATAAACACCATATATTTT. The full variable domain, with the rest looked up from reference TRBV7-2 and TRBJ1-3, is GAGVSQSPSNKVTEKGKDVELRCDPISGHTALYWYRQSLGQGLEFLIYFQGNSAPDKSGLPSDRFSAERTGGSVSTLTIQRTQQEDSAVYLCASSAGQINTIYFGEGSWLTVV.

This clone was recorded only once. The J gene is TRBJ2-7, the V gene TRBV1; the D call of TRBD2 is as the table states it, not checked on the DNA. TRBV1 constitutes a pseudogene. The CDR3 is 18 amino acids. The CDR3 protein is CTSSQVPCRREGPYEQYF. In DNA, the CDR3 is TGCACCAGCAGCCAAGTTCCGTGTCGGCGGGAGGGTCCCTACGAGCAGTACTTC.

This chain uses TRBV5-6 with TRBJ1-5, with D tentatively TRBD1 (6 bases). Germline CDR1 reads SGHDT; CDR2 reads YYEEEE. The CDR3 extends over 15 amino acids. V was pared by 5 bases and J by 3 bases, with 15 bases between. CDR3 region: CASRRNRVYNQPQHF. Written as DNA, the CDR3 is TGTGCCAGCAGGAGGAACAGGGTTTACAATCAGCCCCAGCATTTT.

This clone was seen only once. The chain links TRBV5-4 to TRBJ2-1; 11 bases are shared with TRBD2. This CDR3 spans 16 amino acids. V lost 3 bases, J lost 7 bases, and 9 bases stayed unmatched. Per germline, CDR1 SGHNT and CDR2 YYREEE (reference sequence). The CDR3 here is CASSSGIAGGGNEQFF. As DNA, the CDR3 is TGTGCCAGCAGCTCGGGGATAGCGGGAGGGGGGAATGAGCAGTTCTTC.

This chain connects TRBV19 to TRBJ2-1; 11 bases line up with TRBD1. The V gene end was trimmed by 5 bases and the J gene end by 5 bases; junction bases not matched to a gene: 5. The CDR3 has 15 amino acids. Germline V gene lookup returns CDR1 LNHDA and CDR2 SQIVND (reference sequence). The CDR3 sequence is CASSLGDRGNNEQFF. The CDR3 coding sequence is TGTGCCAGTAGTCTAGGGGACAGGGGGAACAATGAGCAGTTCTTC.

Details on this clone: Mismatch with germline at one junction end may stem from a read error. The CDR3 coding sequence is TGTGCCTGGACACGGCGGGGGGGACGCCAGATCACAGATGCGCAGTATTTT. Protein product: CAWTRRGGRQITDAQYF. This chain links TRBV30 with TRBJ2-3, with 9 bases matching TRBD2. Looked up from germline, CDR1 is GTSNPN and CDR2 is SVGIG (reference sequence). This CDR3 comprises 17 residues.

V usage is TRBV10-3 and J usage is TRBJ1-1, with 7 positions matching TRBD1. Losses at the gene ends were 8 bases for V and 0 bases for J; bases not matched to a gene: 3. Germline V gives CDR1 ENHRY, CDR2 SYGVKD. This CDR3 is 13 amino acids long. The DNA of the CDR3 is TGTGCCATCCTGGGACAGTTGAACACTGAAGCTTTCTTT. As protein: CAILGQLNTEAFF.

The rearrangement links TRBV5-8 to TRBJ2-7, with D possibly being TRBD1 (6 bases). Germline V gene sequence: CDR1 SGHTS, CDR2 YDEGEE. The CDR3 covers 14 residues. The V end was cut by 2 bases, the J end by 2 bases, with 11 bases between. The CDR3 protein is CASSFNRVAYEQYF. As DNA, the CDR3 is TGTGCCAGCAGCTTTAACAGGGTGGCCTACGAGCAGTACTTC.

This clone was counted only a few times. The CDR3 protein is CASSTGGTEAFF. The CDR3 nucleotides are TGTGCCAGCTCAACCGGTGGCACTGAAGCTTTCTTT. The V and J genes are TRBV18 and TRBJ1-1; D is uncertain. The CDR3 covers 12 residues. Germline CDR1 reads KGHSH; CDR2 reads LQKENI. V dropped 5 bases and J dropped 4 bases, with 8 bases sitting between them. Variable domain in full (rest from reference TRBV18 and TRBJ1-1): NAGVMQNPRHLVRRRGQEARLRCSPMKGHSHVYWYRQLPEEGLKFMVYLQKENIIDESGMPKERFSAEFPKEGPSILRIQQVVRGDSAAYFCASSTGGTEAFFGQGTRLTVV.

V gene TRBV19 combines with J gene TRBJ1-1, with D maybe TRBD1 (5 bases). The CDR3 sequence is 12 residues long. Trimming pared 6 bases from V and 6 bases from J, leaving 11 bases between. Germline V gene sequence: CDR1 LNHDA, CDR2 SQIVND (reference sequence). CDR3 sequence (DNA): TGTGCCAGTAGCTCAGGGTTCGCTGAAGCTTTCTTT. Its protein is CASSSGFAEAFF.

The gene calls are TRBV19 and TRBJ1-5; perhaps TRBD1 as D (6 bases). CDR1 and CDR2 from the germline V gene are LNHDA and SQIVND (reference sequence). CDR3 size: 15 residues. V dropped 6 bases and J dropped 7 bases, with 19 bases sitting between them. Here the CDR3 DNA reads TGTGCCAGTAGCAATACAGGGTCGGCTTCACAGCCCCAGCATTTT. This encodes CASSNTGSASQPQHF.

The rearrangement uses TRBV19 and TRBJ2-3; 12 bases line up with TRBD2. Trimming at V came to 7 bases and at J to 5 bases, leaving 10 bases not matched to a gene. Germline assignment: CDR1 LNHDA and CDR2 SQIVND (reference sequence). This CDR3 has 16 residues. CDR3: CASKPLPTSGGDTQYF. CDR3 DNA: TGTGCCAGTAAACCCTTACCGACTAGCGGGGGAGATACGCAGTATTTT.

The chain links TRBV7-9 to TRBJ1-1; no definite D call. Between the trimmed V and J ends, which lost 6 bases and 5 bases, there was a span of 13 bases. The CDR3 is made up of 13 amino acids. CDR1 SEHNR and CDR2 FQNEAQ come from the germline V gene (reference sequence). In DNA, the CDR3 is TGTGCCAGCAGTGAGCGAGGGAATACTGAAGCTTTCTTT. Translation: CASSERGNTEAFF.

The rearrangement links TRBV7-2 to TRBJ2-7; TRBD1 aligns across 11 bases. The CDR3 has 14 residues. The J segment lost 10 bases and the V segment lost 5 bases, leaving 10 bases of the junction unmatched. In germline, CDR1 is SGHTA, CDR2 FQGNSA. Here the CDR3 reads CASSAGQGALGQYF. DNA for the CDR3: TGTGCCAGCAGCGCCGGACAGGGGGCCTTGGGACAGTACTTC.

The chain combines TRBV5-7 with TRBJ1-4; 10 nucleotides agree with TRBD1. TRBV5-7 carries the ORF label, with uncertain function. This CDR3 has 15 residues. V shed 4 bases and J 5 bases; nucleotides not matched to a gene: 5. CDR3 DNA sequence: TGTGCCAGCAGCCCAAGGGACAGGGGAAATGAAAAACTGTTTTTT. Translation gives CASSPRDRGNEKLFF.

With regard to this clone: At one boundary the junction diverges from the germline segment, which might be a read error. The CDR3 bases are TGTTCCAGCAGCTTAGGGCAGATCGGCTACACCTTC. Translated: CSSSLGQIGYTF. The gene calls are TRBV7-9 and TRBJ1-2; D unclear. The CDR3 totals 12 residues. Germline loops: CDR1 SEHNR, CDR2 FQNEAQ (reference sequence).